The 30 T cell receptor beta chains listed next were all sequenced from one sample in a study of cytomegalovirus exposure and HLA in healthy donors. A multiplex PCR was run with 60 Vbeta primers and 13 Jbeta primers. Here immunoSEQ multiplex PCR was the method, and the copy in TCRdb shows in-frame clones only, minus some. The sample gives some 190,000 clones, more than 60% of which show up once; over 2% is in the top ten. Sequencing was done on a sample of PBMCs. The receptors were gathered from a woman aged 25 to 45 in good health and CMV-seropositive.

This clone was counted between two and nine times. The chain joins TRBV7-9 to TRBJ1-5; D not resolved. V was shortened by 3 bases and J by 5 bases, with 5 bases between the two germline ends. This CDR3 comprises 12 residues. Germline CDR1 reads SEHNR; CDR2 reads FQNEAQ (reference sequence). The CDR3 sequence: CASSFPDQPQHF. CDR3 coding DNA: TGTGCCAGCAGCTTTCCCGATCAGCCCCAGCATTTT.

The chain links TRBV9 to TRBJ2-7; TRBD2 might be the D (6 bases). V was clipped by 4 bases and J by 6 bases, with 23 bases between them. The CDR3 is made up of 16 amino acids. The V gene's germline CDR1 is SGDLS and CDR2 YYNGEE. The CDR3 DNA sequence: TGTGCCAGCAGCCCTGCCCCCCGGGACTTAGACGTCGAGCAGTACTTC. Its protein product is CASSPAPRDLDVEQYF.

Concerning this clone: In the same sample, other DNA sequences code for this CDR3. The chain links TRBV29-1 to TRBJ2-5; the D is unclear. Germline CDR1 reads SQVTM; CDR2 reads ANQGSEA. V lost 1 base and J 5 bases, leaving 8 bases between the germline ends. The CDR3 contains 12 residues. The CDR3 reads CSVEGLGETQYF. The CDR3, as DNA: TGCAGCGTTGAAGGACTCGGTGAGACCCAGTACTTC.

CDR3 coding DNA: TGTGCCAGCAGCTTGGGGACAGGGGGATGGGACACCGGGGAGCTGTTTTTT. Protein: CASSLGTGGWDTGELFF. The chain couples TRBV7-2 to TRBJ2-2, with TRBD1 matching 11 bases. The V gene's germline CDR1 is SGHTA and CDR2 FQGNSA. Losses at the gene ends were 3 bases for V and 3 bases for J; bases not matched to a gene: 6. This CDR3 has 17 amino acids.

V is TRBV6-6 and J is TRBJ2-7, with TRBD1 identical over 9 bases. The CDR3 runs 14 residues. V dropped 8 bases and J dropped 0; count of bases not matched to a gene: 5. Looked up from germline, CDR1 is MNHNY and CDR2 is SVGAGI (reference sequence). In nucleotides, the CDR3 is TGTGCCAGCCGGCTGACAGGGGGCTCCTACGAGCAGTACTTC. Its translation: CASRLTGGSYEQYF.

This clone was found a few times. The chain uses TRBV21-1 and TRBJ2-3; the table gives TRBD1 as D, unverified against the DNA. TRBV21-1 is shown as a pseudogene. The CDR3 totals 16 residues. This CDR3 reads CASSKAPQGYTDTQYF. DNA of the CDR3: TGTGCCAGCAGCAAAGCGCCACAGGGTTACACAGATACGCAGTATTTT.

The V and J genes are TRBV28 and TRBJ1-5; 7 positions agree with TRBD1. Trimming took 1 base from V and 1 from J; bases not matched to a gene: 1. The CDR3 is 15 residues long. Germline V gives CDR1 MDHEN, CDR2 SYDVKM. The CDR3 bases are TGTGCCAGCAGTTTATTGGACAGGAGCAATCAGCCCCAGCATTTT. This codes for CASSLLDRSNQPQHF.

The CDR3 spells CAWTARASYEQYF. Written as DNA, the CDR3 is TGTGCCTGGACGGCCAGGGCGTCCTACGAGCAGTACTTC. J is TRBJ2-7 and V is TRBV30; a possible D gene is TRBD1 (5 bases). The V end lost 4 bases, the J end lost 1 base, and 11 bases lay between the germline ends. This CDR3 is built from 13 residues. Germline CDR1 is GTSNPN and CDR2 is SVGIG (reference sequence).

The V call is TRBV7-2, the J call TRBJ2-3, with a tentative D call TRBD1 (6 bases). V shed 2 bases and J shed 3 bases, with 9 bases lying between them. Per germline, CDR1 SGHTA and CDR2 FQGNSA. The CDR3 sequence is 14 residues long. As DNA, the CDR3 is TGTGCCAGCAGCTTAAGTGGACAGACAGATACGCAGTATTTT. Its translation: CASSLSGQTDTQYF.

This clone came up a few times. The CDR3 DNA follows: TGTGCCAGCAGCTCAGGGGGGTCGGGGTCGAAGTACTTC. This sequence encodes CASSSGGSGSKYF. The chain carries TRBV7-2 and TRBJ2-7; tentative D call: TRBD1 (7 bases). The germline V gene has CDR1 SGHTA and CDR2 FQGNSA. The CDR3 consists of 13 residues. Trimming shortened V by 4 bases and J by 11 bases, and 18 bases separated the two germline ends.

This rearrangement joins TRBV5-1 to TRBJ1-6, with D possibly TRBD1 on 6 matching bases. Germline V gene lookup returns CDR1 SGHRS and CDR2 YFSETQ. Trimming took off 0 bases at V and 7 bases at J, with 11 bases between the two ends. The CDR3 runs to 15 residues. The CDR3, as DNA: TGCGCCAGCAGCTTGGCAGGGGAACGGAATTCACCCCTCCACTTT. Amino acids: CASSLAGERNSPLHF.

This clone was counted a single time. The V call is TRBV30, the J call TRBJ2-7, with D perhaps matching TRBD2 (6 bases). Germline CDR1 reads GTSNPN; CDR2 reads SVGIG (reference sequence). V was trimmed by 0 bases and J by 5 bases, leaving 8 bases between them. This CDR3 region has 12 residues. CDR3 in DNA: TGTGCCTGGAGTGTGGCGGGGAACGAGCAGTACTTC. Protein sequence: CAWSVAGNEQYF.

The chain employs TRBV9 and TRBJ1-1, with D perhaps matching TRBD1 (6 bases). From germline, CDR1 is SGDLS and CDR2 YYNGEE. There are 15 residues in the CDR3. Trimming took off 4 bases at V and 3 bases at J, with 16 bases between the two ends. The CDR3 bases are TGTGCCAGCAGCCCCGGGGGGCATACGGACACTGAAGCTTTCTTT. Amino acids: CASSPGGHTDTEAFF.

The V call is TRBV5-6, the J call TRBJ2-3, with TRBD2 matching over 11 bases. Germline V gene sequence: CDR1 SGHDT, CDR2 YYEEEE. This CDR3 has 17 amino acids. V trimming: 3 bases; J trimming: 3 bases; junction bases outside the gene matches: 9. The CDR3 bases are TGTGCCAGCAGCTCTATTCCGGGACTAGCGGAGACAGATACGCAGTATTTT. Translation: CASSSIPGLAETDTQYF.

The DNA for the CDR3 is TGTGCCATCACCGGGGGGCCCAACAATGAGCAGTTCTTC. Translating it yields CAITGGPNNEQFF. The V call is TRBV10-3, the J call TRBJ2-1, with TRBD2 as a possible D gene (7 bases). Per germline, CDR1 ENHRY and CDR2 SYGVKD. The V gene lost 7 bases and the J gene lost 5 bases, with 12 bases spanning the gap. The CDR3 covers 13 residues.

The chain recombines TRBV5-1 with TRBJ2-3; D unresolved. V dropped 2 bases and J dropped 1 base, with 11 bases sitting between them. The germline V gene encodes CDR1 SGHRS and CDR2 YFSETQ. This CDR3 comprises 15 residues. CDR3 in amino acids: CASSLATYGTDTQYF. The DNA for the CDR3 is TGCGCCAGCAGCTTAGCGACTTACGGCACAGATACGCAGTATTTT.

This clone has just a few counts. This sequence joins TRBV7-2 and TRBJ2-3; 12 bases align to TRBD2. V gave up 0 bases and J gave up 5 bases; unmatched junction bases: 6. Germline V gives CDR1 SGHTA, CDR2 FQGNSA. This CDR3 has 17 residues. The CDR3 region has the DNA TGTGCCAGCAGCTTAGCGGCTAGCGGGGGGGCCCGAGATACGCAGTATTTT. This sequence encodes CASSLAASGGARDTQYF.

V and J are TRBV5-6 and TRBJ1-3, with D perhaps matching TRBD1 (6 bases). V lost 4 bases to trimming and J lost 5 bases, with 13 bases between them. There are 14 residues in the CDR3. Germline V gives CDR1 SGHDT, CDR2 YYEEEE. The CDR3 bases are TGTGCCAGCAGCAGACGGGACATAAGAAACACCATATATTTT. The encoded protein is CASSRRDIRNTIYF.

The chain has TRBV29-1 and TRBJ2-7; TRBD2 matches at 7 bases. Germline CDR1 SQVTM, CDR2 ANQGSEA. The CDR3 is 13 amino acids. Trimming at V came to 7 bases and at J to 2 bases, leaving 8 bases not matched to a gene. The CDR3 region is CSGEHGGAYEQYF. CDR3 DNA sequence: TGCAGCGGGGAACATGGGGGGGCCTACGAGCAGTACTTC.

A single count supports this clone. The CDR3 loop reads CARTDWNYGYTF. CDR3 DNA: TGCGCCAGGACGGACTGGAACTATGGCTACACCTTC. The chain combines TRBV10-1 with TRBJ1-2; D unresolved. The germline CDR1 and CDR2 sequences are WNHNN and SYGVQD (reference sequence). The CDR3 length is 12 residues. With 9 bases removed from V and 2 bases from J, the gap between germline ends came to 10 bases.

The V and J genes are TRBV5-5 and TRBJ2-5; D ambiguous. Trimming took 4 bases from V and 3 from J, leaving 22 bases between them. CDR1 is SGHKS, CDR2 YYEKEE, per germline (reference sequence). This CDR3 comprises 17 residues. CDR3 sequence: CASSAQVGGSKEETQYF. As DNA, the CDR3 is TGTGCCAGCAGCGCCCAGGTGGGTGGCAGCAAGGAAGAGACCCAGTACTTC.

The chain carries TRBV6-6 and TRBJ2-7; TRBD2 is a possible D gene (6 bases). The CDR3 totals 13 residues. Germline CDR1 and CDR2: MNHNY and SVGAGI (reference sequence). Trimming pared 10 bases from V and 0 bases from J, leaving 13 bases between. The CDR3 sequence is CATEGRSSYEQYF. The CDR3 DNA sequence: TGTGCCACGGAGGGACGGAGCTCCTACGAGCAGTACTTC.

The chain combines TRBV7-9 with TRBJ1-1, with D possibly being TRBD1 (6 bases). Germline loops: CDR1 SEHNR, CDR2 FQNEAQ (reference sequence). The V gene lost 2 bases and the J gene lost 4 bases, with 17 bases spanning the gap. The CDR3 is 16 amino acids. The CDR3 DNA is TGTGCCAGCAGCTTAAGGACGACAGGTAGCAGCACTGAAGCTTTCTTT. Protein sequence: CASSLRTTGSSTEAFF.

This chain links TRBV5-4 with TRBJ2-3, with a weak D call TRBD2 (6 bases). This CDR3 has 15 residues. The germline V gene has CDR1 SGHNT and CDR2 YYREEE (reference sequence). V dropped 5 bases and J dropped 0 bases, with 13 bases sitting between them. DNA of the CDR3: TGTGCCAGCAGTTCCCCGGGACTTAGCACAGATACGCAGTATTTT. Residues: CASSSPGLSTDTQYF.

This chain connects TRBV28 to TRBJ2-7; TRBD1 matches 9 bases. Germline V gene lookup returns CDR1 MDHEN and CDR2 SYDVKM. Unmatched junction bases numbered 8, after V lost 5 bases and J lost 6 bases. The CDR3 consists of 14 residues. Here the CDR3 DNA reads TGTGCCAGCAGTCCCGGGACAGGGAGGATCGAGCAGTACTTC. Protein: CASSPGTGRIEQYF.

The V gene is TRBV18, the J gene TRBJ1-5, with D possibly being TRBD1 (5 bases). The germline V gene encodes CDR1 KGHSH and CDR2 LQKENI. Trimming took 6 bases from V and 4 from J, leaving 10 bases between them. This CDR3 spans 13 amino acids. The CDR3 sequence: CASSYGGNQPQHF. In DNA, the CDR3 is TGTGCCAGCTCCTATGGGGGGAATCAGCCCCAGCATTTT. Based on the CDR3 plus reference TRBV18 and TRBJ1-5, the full variable domain is NAGVMQNPRHLVRRRGQEARLRCSPMKGHSHVYWYRQLPEEGLKFMVYLQKENIIDESGMPKERFSAEFPKEGPSILRIQQVVRGDSAAYFCASSYGGNQPQHFGDGTRLSIL.

This clone was detected only a few times. V usage is TRBV28 and J usage is TRBJ1-1; possible D gene TRBD1, 6 bases. Germline CDR1 MDHEN, CDR2 SYDVKM. V was pared by 7 bases and J by 1 base, with 19 bases between. There are 16 residues in the CDR3. The CDR3 protein is CASILERGGPNTEAFF. For the CDR3, the DNA is TGTGCCAGCATCTTAGAAAGGGGGGGGCCGAACACTGAAGCTTTCTTT.

The gene calls are TRBV27 and TRBJ1-5, with a tentative D call TRBD1 (5 bases). Germline V lookup: CDR1 MNHEY, CDR2 SMNVEV (reference sequence). The CDR3 totals 14 residues. V was clipped by 0 bases and J by 4 bases, with 7 bases between them. CDR3 protein: CASSLSRGNQPQHF. The CDR3 nucleotides are TGTGCCAGCAGTTTATCGCGGGGGAATCAGCCCCAGCATTTT.

This sequence joins TRBV28 and TRBJ1-3; D unresolved. This CDR3 spans 17 amino acids. Germline V gene lookup returns CDR1 MDHEN and CDR2 SYDVKM. V was pared by 1 base and J by 5 bases, with 18 bases between. The CDR3: CASSLLEGPIPRNTIYF. The CDR3 region has the DNA TGTGCCAGCAGTTTATTGGAGGGCCCAATTCCTCGAAACACCATATATTTT. The variable domain in full, with the rest retrieved from reference TRBV28 and TRBJ1-3, is DVKVTQSSRYLVKRTGEKVFLECVQDMDHENMFWYRQDPGLGLRLIYFSYDVKMKEKGDIPEGYSVSREKKERFSLILESASTNQTSMYLCASSLLEGPIPRNTIYFGEGSWLTVV.

This chain connects TRBV15 to TRBJ2-3; 8 nucleotides line up with TRBD2. Germline V gene data show CDR1 as LNHNV and CDR2 as YYDKDF (reference sequence). V trimming: 1 base; J trimming: 2 bases; junction bases outside the gene matches: 11. This CDR3 has 18 residues. This CDR3 reads CATSRGGASGPYTDTQYF. CDR3 DNA sequence: TGTGCCACCAGCAGAGGGGGGGCTAGCGGGCCTTACACAGATACGCAGTATTTT.